A single sample gave rise to the 30 T cell receptor beta chains below, sequenced in a study of post-analysis software for immune sequencing data. The study, taken as a whole, reports: Among four to six TRBV segments more frequent in patients than controls were TRBV5-6, TRBV5-1 and TRBV20-1.

No antigen is known for these receptors. The TCR beta cDNA libraries contained unique molecular identifiers. TCRdb recomputed calls from the PCR reads with MiXCR, one row per CDR3 protein. The sample records 750,000 to 950,000 distinct CDR3 sequences, around 53% being singletons. The specimen sequenced was blood. Receptor source: a girl aged 5-17 years with multiple sclerosis.

V gene TRBV30 combines with J gene TRBJ1-2; D is unresolved. Germline CDR1 and CDR2: GTSNPN and SVGIG (reference sequence). The CDR3 is 14 residues long. The V end lost 0 bases, the J end lost 0 bases, and 8 bases lay between the germline ends. The CDR3, as DNA: TGTGCCTGGAGTGTACTGAGAGCTAACTATGGCTACACCTTC. Its protein product is CAWSVLRANYGYTF.

This clonotype was seen more than once but under ten times. The chain has TRBV29-1 and TRBJ2-3; a weak D match, TRBD1 (5 bases). The length of the CDR3 is 13 residues. Looked up from germline, CDR1 is SQVTM and CDR2 is ANQGSEA. The V gene lost 7 bases and the J gene lost 5 bases, with 16 bases spanning the gap. CDR3 amino acids: CSARQSPQDTQYF. CDR3 nucleotides: TGCAGCGCCCGACAGAGCCCACAAGATACGCAGTATTTT.

This clonotype has a handful of counts. This chain connects TRBV12-3 or TRBV12-4 to TRBJ1-5, with D perhaps TRBD1 (6 bases). The CDR3 spans 15 residues. V was clipped by 3 bases and J by 3 bases, with 12 bases between them. This CDR3 reads CASSLGGDNNQPQHF. As DNA, the CDR3 is TGTGCCAGCAGTTTGGGGGGGGACAACAATCAGCCCCAGCATTTT.

The chain's CDR3 is CASSYRGGLGTDTQYF. The CDR3 DNA reads TGTGCCAGCAGTTACCGGGGGGGCTTAGGCACAGATACGCAGTATTTT. The chain carries TRBV6-2 or TRBV6-3 and TRBJ2-3; the match to TRBD2 covers 8 bases. Unmatched junction bases numbered 5, after V lost 2 bases and J lost 1 base. Per the germline V gene, CDR1 is MNHEY and CDR2 is SVGEGT. The CDR3 spans 16 residues.

The chain carries TRBV20-1 and TRBJ2-1; 12 bases match TRBD2. Losses at the gene ends were 0 bases for V and 4 bases for J; bases not matched to a gene: 10. This CDR3 comprises 18 residues. CDR1 DFQATT and CDR2 SNEGSKA come from the germline V gene (reference sequence). The CDR3 DNA reads as TGCAGTGCTAGAGATCCCGCTAGCGGGAGGGCGGCATACAATGAGCAGTTCTTC. It yields the protein CSARDPASGRAAYNEQFF.

The gene calls are TRBV3-1 and TRBJ2-5; 9 bases align to TRBD2. With 1 base clipped from V and 3 bases from J, the junction kept 6 bases outside the gene matches. Germline V gene data show CDR1 as LGHDT and CDR2 as YNNKEL (reference sequence). CDR3 length: 16 amino acids. The CDR3 protein is CASSQAVAGEEETQYF. In nucleotides, the CDR3 is TGTGCCAGCAGCCAAGCGGTAGCGGGGGAAGAAGAGACCCAGTACTTC.

This clonotype has only a few counts. The CDR3 reads CASSFYSLTSPYEQYF. As DNA, the CDR3 is TGTGCCAGCAGCTTTTATTCTCTTACTTCGCCTTACGAGCAGTACTTC. The rearrangement joins TRBV7-9 to TRBJ2-7; D is unclear. V was cut by 3 bases and J by 4 bases, with 19 bases left in between. The CDR3 has 16 residues. CDR1 SEHNR and CDR2 FQNEAQ come from the germline V gene (reference sequence).

In this sample, this clonotype turned up a few times. The chain has TRBV29-1 and TRBJ2-1, with no clear D. Trimming removed 6 bases from V and 5 bases from J, with 14 bases in between. Germline V gives CDR1 SQVTM, CDR2 ANQGSEA. The CDR3 length is 13 residues. CDR3 region: CSVGKTADNEQFF. The CDR3 nucleotides are TGCAGCGTGGGGAAGACGGCCGACAATGAGCAGTTCTTC.

The V call is TRBV15, the J call TRBJ1-2; 7 bases agree with TRBD1. Germline V gene sequence: CDR1 LNHNV, CDR2 YYDKDF (reference sequence). V was pared by 1 base and J by 2 bases, with 4 bases of the junction left unmatched. The CDR3 spans 15 residues. CDR3 coding DNA: TGTGCCACCAGCAGAGGACAGGGATTGAACTATGGCTACACCTTC. Its translation: CATSRGQGLNYGYTF.

The rearrangement links TRBV7-9 to TRBJ2-1, with unresolved D. The CDR3 extends over 17 amino acids. Germline CDR1 is SEHNR and CDR2 is FQNEAQ (reference sequence). V was clipped by 0 bases and J by 0 bases, with 12 bases between them. CDR3 nucleotides: TGTGCCAGCAGCTTAGCGCAAGGCCCGAGCTCCTACAATGAGCAGTTCTTC. Its protein is CASSLAQGPSSYNEQFF.

This clonotype was observed a few times. The chain couples TRBV20-1 to TRBJ1-2; D is perhaps TRBD1 (6 bases). Trimming shortened V by 6 bases and J by 5 bases, and 16 bases separated the two germline ends. The CDR3 is 13 amino acids. Germline V gives CDR1 DFQATT, CDR2 SNEGSKA (reference sequence). The CDR3 coding sequence is TGCAGTGCCGTCGTCATGGGGGCGTATGGCTACACCTTC. Translating gives CSAVVMGAYGYTF.

This clonotype was counted only a few times. The chain combines TRBV6-1 with TRBJ2-5; 7 bases agree with TRBD1. Germline CDR1 and CDR2: MNHNS and SASEGT. V lost 6 bases to trimming and J lost 0 bases; unmatched junction nucleotides: 7. This CDR3 comprises 15 residues. The CDR3 region has the DNA TGTGCCAGCAGGAGACAGGGAGCGTACCAAGAGACCCAGTACTTC. Amino acids: CASRRQGAYQETQYF.

The V call is TRBV2, the J call TRBJ1-2; 8 nucleotides align to TRBD1. The germline V gene has CDR1 SNHLY and CDR2 FYNNEI. V shed 0 bases, J shed 0 bases, and the junction held 3 bases outside the gene matches. CDR3 length: 16 residues. Here the CDR3 reads CASSEAGQVANYGYTF. CDR3 nucleotides: TGTGCCAGCAGTGAAGCGGGACAGGTTGCTAACTATGGCTACACCTTC.

The chain joins TRBV4-1 to TRBJ2-1, with D perhaps being TRBD1 or TRBD2 (6 bases each). The V gene's germline CDR1 is MGHRA and CDR2 YSYEKL. Trimming stripped 1 base from V and 4 bases from J, with 11 bases between. The CDR3 loop spans 15 amino acids. This CDR3 reads CASSQGRGQYNEQFF. The CDR3 region has the DNA TGCGCCAGCAGCCAAGGACGGGGGCAGTACAATGAGCAGTTCTTC.

The gene calls are TRBV20-1 and TRBJ2-4, with TRBD2 identical over 7 bases. TRBJ2-5 matches the DNA end more closely, so the J call is doubtful. Germline CDR1 and CDR2: DFQATT and SNEGSKA (reference sequence). The CDR3 has 13 residues. The chain's CDR3 is CSARGQGGPTQYF. CDR3 bases: TGCAGTGCTAGAGGCCAGGGAGGGCCGACCCAGTACTTC.

The V gene is TRBV20-1, the J gene TRBJ2-7; 8 bases align to TRBD2. Germline V gene data show CDR1 as DFQATT and CDR2 as SNEGSKA (reference sequence). The CDR3 consists of 14 residues. Losses at the gene ends were 0 bases for V and 6 bases for J; bases not matched to a gene: 7. The DNA for the CDR3 is TGCAGTGCTAGAGATCGGGCTAGCGGGCTCGAGCAGTACTTC. Its translation is CSARDRASGLEQYF.

This chain joins TRBV5-1 and TRBJ2-5; D assignment may be TRBD1 or TRBD2 (5 bases each). The V gene lost 4 bases and the J gene lost 12 bases, with 13 bases spanning the gap. Germline assignment: CDR1 SGHRS and CDR2 YFSETQ. The CDR3 spans 11 residues. Written as DNA, the CDR3 is TGCGCCAGCAGCCCCGGGGCTACGGAGTACTTC. This sequence encodes CASSPGATEYF.

The chain employs TRBV6-6 and TRBJ1-1; TRBD1 agrees at 10 bases. Trimming cost V 5 bases and J 5 bases; bases outside gene matches: 8. Looked up from germline, CDR1 is MNHNY and CDR2 is SVGAGI (reference sequence). The CDR3 totals 15 residues. The CDR3 DNA sequence: TGTGCCAGCAGTGGGCCGGGGACAGGGGATACTGAAGCTTTCTTT. Its protein is CASSGPGTGDTEAFF.

The CDR3 DNA reads as TGTGCCAGCAGTACGGGACTAGCTCGGGAGACCCAGTACTTC. This codes for CASSTGLARETQYF. The chain is built from TRBV6-5 and TRBJ2-5, with 9 bases that match TRBD2. This CDR3 is 14 amino acids long. Trimming at V came to 5 bases and at J to 5 bases, leaving 6 bases not matched to a gene. Per the germline V gene, CDR1 is MNHEY and CDR2 is SVGAGI.

The chain recombines TRBV29-1 with TRBJ1-1; D not certain. Between the trimmed V and J ends, which lost 8 bases and 1 base, there was a span of 17 bases. CDR3 length equals 14 residues. Germline V gives CDR1 SQVTM, CDR2 ANQGSEA. CDR3 sequence: CSPTAQDQNTEAFF. CDR3 nucleotides: TGCAGCCCGACGGCGCAGGACCAGAACACTGAAGCTTTCTTT.

This clonotype was seen only a few times. V and J are TRBV21-1 and TRBJ1-2; TRBD1, the table's D call, was not compared with the DNA. TRBV21-1 is termed a pseudogene. This CDR3 region has 16 residues. CDR3 in DNA: TGTGCCAGCAGCAAATCTTCGGGCGGACAACCCTATGGCTACACCTTC. Amino acids: CASSKSSGGQPYGYTF.

The rearrangement joins TRBV6-2 or TRBV6-3 to TRBJ2-7; D might be TRBD1 or TRBD2, each matching 5 bases. V lost 4 bases to trimming and J lost 2 bases, with 18 bases between them. Germline V gene lookup returns CDR1 MNHEY and CDR2 SVGEGT. The CDR3 is 16 amino acids. The CDR3 DNA sequence: TGTGCCAGCAGTTCCGCTCCGGGACGCGATACCTACGAGCAGTACTTC. Translation: CASSSAPGRDTYEQYF.

The V gene is TRBV20-1, the J gene TRBJ1-1; TRBD1 matches 7 bases. This CDR3 is built from 13 residues. Germline lookup yields CDR1 DFQATT and CDR2 SNEGSKA (reference sequence). V was pared by 3 bases and J by 5 bases, with 6 bases of the junction left unmatched. The CDR3 reads CSARDTGETEAFF. CDR3 DNA: TGCAGTGCTAGGGACACAGGGGAGACTGAAGCTTTCTTT.

This chain connects TRBV3-1 to TRBJ2-1; TRBD2 matches at 9 bases. V was clipped by 1 base and J by 7 bases; unmatched bases: 5. CDR3 length equals 15 residues. Germline assignment: CDR1 LGHDT and CDR2 YNNKEL (reference sequence). As DNA, the CDR3 is TGTGCCAGCAGCCAAGTGGCTAGCGGGGCAAATGAGCAGTTCTTC. Protein product: CASSQVASGANEQFF.

The chain employs TRBV20-1 and TRBJ2-7, with D unresolved. Germline lookup yields CDR1 DFQATT and CDR2 SNEGSKA (reference sequence). The CDR3 runs 13 residues. V lost 0 bases and J 5 bases, leaving 11 bases between the germline ends. Written as DNA, the CDR3 is TGCAGTGCTAGAGATTGGGTTCGCGACGAGCAGTACTTC. Its translation is CSARDWVRDEQYF.

This clonotype has just a few counts. The J gene is TRBJ2-1, the V gene TRBV5-1, with 7 bases fitting TRBD2. Germline trimming cut 0 bases from V and 4 bases from J; bases unmatched to any gene: 7. Per germline, CDR1 SGHRS and CDR2 YFSETQ. The CDR3 has 16 amino acids. The CDR3 region is CASSLGGGLGYNEQFF. The CDR3 DNA is TGCGCCAGCAGCTTGGGGGGGGGTTTGGGATACAATGAGCAGTTCTTC.

Of note for this clonotype: The junction departs from germline at one end; a sequencing error may be responsible. The chain employs TRBV12-3 or TRBV12-4 and TRBJ1-5, with TRBD1 as a possible D gene (5 bases). The CDR3 is 14 residues long. CDR3 protein: CASSLANGQQPQHF. The CDR3 DNA sequence: TGCGCCAGCAGTTTAGCAAATGGACAACAGCCCCAGCATTTT.

The genes are TRBV7-9 and TRBJ1-2; D unresolved. V gave up 0 bases and J gave up 0 bases, with 11 bases separating them. CDR3 size: 16 residues. Germline V gives CDR1 SEHNR, CDR2 FQNEAQ (reference sequence). CDR3 loop: CASSLAWVEANYGYTF. DNA of the CDR3: TGTGCCAGCAGCTTAGCGTGGGTGGAAGCTAACTATGGCTACACCTTC.

The chain has TRBV24-1 and TRBJ2-1; D is possibly TRBD1 (5 bases). The germline V and J ends were trimmed by 5 bases and 11 bases, with 12 bases remaining between them. Looked up from germline, CDR1 is KGHDR and CDR2 is SFDVKD. There are 12 residues in the CDR3. The CDR3 DNA reads as TGTGCCACCAGTGCAGGGATAGGGAAGCAGTTCTTC. Protein sequence: CATSAGIGKQFF.

The V call is TRBV9, the J call TRBJ1-1; TRBD1 is a possible D gene (6 bases). Trimming took 3 bases from V and 3 from J, leaving 9 bases between them. Germline-derived CDR1 and CDR2 are SGDLS and YYNGEE. The CDR3 is 13 residues long. CDR3 region: CASSATGHTEAFF. The CDR3 bases are TGTGCCAGCAGCGCGACAGGTCACACTGAAGCTTTCTTT.